This T cell receptor (beta chain) was captured by sequencing in a study of vaccination effects on CD4 cells after COVID-19. Overall study context: Antigen-specific CD4+ T cells expanded by the ViraFEST assay with viral peptide pools were then sequenced.

A note on this clone: Antigen unknown.

The CDR3 sequence is 16 residues long. V trimming: 3 bases; J trimming: 2 bases; junction bases outside the gene matches: 9. The germline gives CDR1 SGDLS, CDR2 YYNGEE. Cells that had been cultured for less than 13 days were the source of isolated CD4+ T cells. Participants completed two doses of the BNT162b2 or mRNA-1273 vaccine. Half of the medium was exchanged for IL-2 medium on both days 3 and 7. Some clones are missing from TCRdb's copy, which holds only in-frame ones; the method was immunoSEQ multiplex PCR. The sample contains 30,000 or so clones, around 74% of which appear only once. The starting material was CD4+ T cells from PBMCs cultured without peptide, obtained after COVID-19 vaccination. The chain couples TRBV9 to TRBJ2-3; 7 bases align to TRBD1. The source is a human donor who received a COVID-19 vaccine. The CDR3 nucleotides read TGTGCCAGCAGCGCCCTTACAGGGGACCTCACAGATACGCAGTATTTT. Its protein is CASSALTGDLTDTQYF.